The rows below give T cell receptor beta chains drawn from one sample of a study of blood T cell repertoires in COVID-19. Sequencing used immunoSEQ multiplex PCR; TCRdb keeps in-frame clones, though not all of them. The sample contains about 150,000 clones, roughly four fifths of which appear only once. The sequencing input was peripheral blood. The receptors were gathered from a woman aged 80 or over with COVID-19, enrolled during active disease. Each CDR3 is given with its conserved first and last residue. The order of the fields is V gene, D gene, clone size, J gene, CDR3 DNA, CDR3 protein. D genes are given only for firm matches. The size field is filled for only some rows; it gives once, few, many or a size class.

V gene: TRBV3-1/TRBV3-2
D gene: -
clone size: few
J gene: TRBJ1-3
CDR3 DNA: TGTGCCAGCAGCCAGCGGAGCTCTGGAAACACCATATATTTT
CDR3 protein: CASSQRSSGNTIYF

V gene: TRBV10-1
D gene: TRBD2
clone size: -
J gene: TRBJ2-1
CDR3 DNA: TGCGCCAGCAGTGCCCCCAGCGGGAGTAATGAGCAGTTCTTC
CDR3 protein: CASSAPSGSNEQFF

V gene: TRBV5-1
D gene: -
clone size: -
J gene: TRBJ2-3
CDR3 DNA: TGCGCCAGCAGCTTGCCAAGCGGCACAGATACGCAGTATTTT
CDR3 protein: CASSLPSGTDTQYF

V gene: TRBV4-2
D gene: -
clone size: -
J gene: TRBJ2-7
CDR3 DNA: TGTGCCAGCAGCCAAGGTGGGGGCCCCTACGAGCAGTACTTC
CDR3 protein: CASSQGGGPYEQYF

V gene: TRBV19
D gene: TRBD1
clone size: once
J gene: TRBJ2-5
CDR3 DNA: TGTGCCAGTAGTCCCCAGGGGGAAGGGACCCAGTACTTC
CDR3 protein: CASSPQGEGTQYF

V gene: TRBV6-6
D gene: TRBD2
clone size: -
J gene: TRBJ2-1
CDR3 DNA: TGTGCCAGCAGTCCTACCGGGACTAGCGGGGGCTACAATGAGCAGTTCTTC
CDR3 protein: CASSPTGTSGGYNEQFF

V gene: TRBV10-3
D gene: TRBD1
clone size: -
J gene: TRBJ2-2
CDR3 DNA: TGTGCCATCAGTGACCCATCAGGGGGAGCCACCGGGGAGCTGTTTTTT
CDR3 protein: CAISDPSGGATGELFF

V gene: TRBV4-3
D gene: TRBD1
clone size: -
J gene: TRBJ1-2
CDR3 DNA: TGCGCCAGCAGCCCCCACCTTACAGGGGGCAACTATGGCTACACCTTC
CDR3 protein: CASSPHLTGGNYGYTF

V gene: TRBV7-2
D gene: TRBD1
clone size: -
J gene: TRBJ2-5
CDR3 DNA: TGTGCCAGCAACTGGGGACAGACGTACCAAGAGACCCAGTACTTC
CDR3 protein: CASNWGQTYQETQYF

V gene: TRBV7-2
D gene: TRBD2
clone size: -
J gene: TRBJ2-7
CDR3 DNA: TGTGCCAGCAGCCCGGGACTAGCGGGAGAATCGGGGCAGTACTTC
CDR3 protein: CASSPGLAGESGQYF

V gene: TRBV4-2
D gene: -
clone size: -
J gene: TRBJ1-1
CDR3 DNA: TGTGCCAGCAGCCTCGGTCTCGGGGACACTGAAGCTTTCTTT
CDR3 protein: CASSLGLGDTEAFF

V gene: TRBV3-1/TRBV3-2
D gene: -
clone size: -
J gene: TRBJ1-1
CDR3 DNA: TGTGCCAGCAGCCCCTACTTGACAGGGAACACTGAAGCTTTCTTT
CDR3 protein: CASSPYLTGNTEAFF

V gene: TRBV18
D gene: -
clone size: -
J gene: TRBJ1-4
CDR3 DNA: TGTGCCAGCGGGGCCGGTGGTGAAAAACTGTTTTTT
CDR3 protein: CASGAGGEKLFF

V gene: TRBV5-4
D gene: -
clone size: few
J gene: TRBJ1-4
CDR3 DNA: TGTGCCAGCAGCCAGGGGAAGGAAAAACTGTTTTTT
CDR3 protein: CASSQGKEKLFF

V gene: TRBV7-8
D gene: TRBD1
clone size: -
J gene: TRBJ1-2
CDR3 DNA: TGTGCCAGCAGCTTAGTTGGGCAGGGGGCTCTGGGCTACACCTTC
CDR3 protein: CASSLVGQGALGYTF

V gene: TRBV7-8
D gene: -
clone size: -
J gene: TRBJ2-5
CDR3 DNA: TGTGCCAGCAGCTTAGGGACAGCACAAGAGACCCAGTACTTC
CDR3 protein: CASSLGTAQETQYF

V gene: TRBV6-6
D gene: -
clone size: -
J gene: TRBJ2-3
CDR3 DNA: TGTGCCAGCAGCGCCAGGCCGGTCCCCGGCACAGATACGCAGTATTTT
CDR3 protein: CASSARPVPGTDTQYF

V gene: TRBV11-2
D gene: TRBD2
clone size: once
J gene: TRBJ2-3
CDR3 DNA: TGTGCCAGCAGCCCGGGGGGGTCTGTGGATACGCAGTATTTT
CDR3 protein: CASSPGGSVDTQYF

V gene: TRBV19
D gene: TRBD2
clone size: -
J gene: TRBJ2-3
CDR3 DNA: TGTGCCAGCCCTCGGGGGGAGGGTACAGATACGCAGTATTTT
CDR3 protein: CASPRGEGTDTQYF

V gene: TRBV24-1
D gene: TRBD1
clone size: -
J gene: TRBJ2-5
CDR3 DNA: TGTGCCACCAGTGATAATACAGGGGGCGAGACCCAGTACTTC
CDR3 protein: CATSDNTGGETQYF

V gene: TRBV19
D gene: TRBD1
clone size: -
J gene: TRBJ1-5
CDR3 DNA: TGTGCCAGTAGTATTGGACAGGGGAATAGGCAGCCCCAGCATTTT
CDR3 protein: CASSIGQGNRQPQHF

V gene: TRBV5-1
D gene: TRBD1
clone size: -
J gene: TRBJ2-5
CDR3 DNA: TGCGCCAGCAGCTGGGGACAGGGGGAGACCCAGTACTTC
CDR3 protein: CASSWGQGETQYF

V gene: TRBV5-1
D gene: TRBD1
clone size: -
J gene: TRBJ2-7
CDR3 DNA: TGCGCCAGCAGCTTGCAGGGACAGGGGGGGTACGAGCAGTACTTC
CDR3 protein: CASSLQGQGGYEQYF

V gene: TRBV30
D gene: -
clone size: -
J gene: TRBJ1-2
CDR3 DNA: TGTGCCTGGTGGGGAGTGGGCGGAAACTATGGCTACACCTTC
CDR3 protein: CAWWGVGGNYGYTF

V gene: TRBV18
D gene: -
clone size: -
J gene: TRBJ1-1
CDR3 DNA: TGTGCCAGCTCACCGGGGAGGAACACTGAAGCTTTCTTT
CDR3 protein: CASSPGRNTEAFF

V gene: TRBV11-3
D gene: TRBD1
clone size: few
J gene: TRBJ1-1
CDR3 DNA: TGTGCCAGCAGCGGAATACAGGGGCAAGCTTTCTTT
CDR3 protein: CASSGIQGQAFF

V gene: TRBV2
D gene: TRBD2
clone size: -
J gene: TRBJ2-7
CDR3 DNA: TGTGCCAGCAGTGCCTCGAGCGGGGGGGCGTTTGAGCAGTACTTC
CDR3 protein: CASSASSGGAFEQYF

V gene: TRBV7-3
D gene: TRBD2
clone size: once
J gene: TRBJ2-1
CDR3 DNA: TGTGCCAGCAGCTTAAATAGCGGGAGGGCCCTTGAGCAGTTCTTC
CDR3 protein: CASSLNSGRALEQFF

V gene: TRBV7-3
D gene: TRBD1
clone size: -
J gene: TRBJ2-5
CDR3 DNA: TGTGCCAGCAGCTCGGACAGGGGAGAGACCCAGTACTTC
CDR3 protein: CASSSDRGETQYF

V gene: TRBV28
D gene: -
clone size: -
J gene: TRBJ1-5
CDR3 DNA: TGTGCCAGCAGTTTTGTAGTCGTCAGGGTTCGCAATCAGCCCCAGCATTTT
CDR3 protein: CASSFVVVRVRNQPQHF

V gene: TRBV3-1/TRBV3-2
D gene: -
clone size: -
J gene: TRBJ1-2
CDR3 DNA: TGTGCCAGCAGCCAAACCAGGGACTATGGCTACACCTTC
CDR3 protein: CASSQTRDYGYTF

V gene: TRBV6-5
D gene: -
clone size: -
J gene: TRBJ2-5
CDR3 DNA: TGTGCCAGCACGGGGACATATCAAGAGACCCAGTACTTC
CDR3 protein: CASTGTYQETQYF

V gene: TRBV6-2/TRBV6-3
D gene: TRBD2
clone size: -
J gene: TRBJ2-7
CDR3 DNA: TGTGCCAGCAGTTACACTGGACTAGCACCCTACGAGCAGTACTTC
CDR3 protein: CASSYTGLAPYEQYF

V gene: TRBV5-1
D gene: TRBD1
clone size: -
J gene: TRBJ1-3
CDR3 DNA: TGCGCCAGCAGCTCGGACCCGACAGGGGCTGGAAACACCATATATTTT
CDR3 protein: CASSSDPTGAGNTIYF

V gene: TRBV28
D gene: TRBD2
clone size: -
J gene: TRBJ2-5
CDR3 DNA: TGTGCCAGCAGTTTATCGGGGGGCCAAGAGACCCAGTACTTC
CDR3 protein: CASSLSGGQETQYF

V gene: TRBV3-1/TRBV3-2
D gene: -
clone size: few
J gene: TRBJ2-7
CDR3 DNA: TGTGCCAGCAGCCAAGATCAGGGCAGGGTCTACGAGCAGTACTTC
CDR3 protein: CASSQDQGRVYEQYF

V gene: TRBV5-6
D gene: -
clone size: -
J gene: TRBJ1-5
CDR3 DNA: TGTGCCAGCAGGAATTGGGGGGGGAATCAGCCCCAGCATTTT
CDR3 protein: CASRNWGGNQPQHF

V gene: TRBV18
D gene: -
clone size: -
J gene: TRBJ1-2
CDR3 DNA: TGTGCCAGCTCACCAGTGACATCTTTTGGCTACACCTTC
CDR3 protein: CASSPVTSFGYTF

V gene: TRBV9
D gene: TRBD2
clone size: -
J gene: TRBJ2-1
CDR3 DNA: TGTGCCAGCAGCGTACGTGGGACTAGCGGCAACAATGAGCAGTTCTTC
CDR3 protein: CASSVRGTSGNNEQFF

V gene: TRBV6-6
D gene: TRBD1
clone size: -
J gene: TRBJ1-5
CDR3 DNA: TGTGCCAGCAGTCAAGGGGGCTTCGGCAATCAGCCCCAGCATTTT
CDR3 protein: CASSQGGFGNQPQHF

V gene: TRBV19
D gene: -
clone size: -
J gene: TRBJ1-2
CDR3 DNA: TGTGCCAGTAGTATAGCAGACAGCCCCGTCTATGGCTACACCTTC
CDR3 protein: CASSIADSPVYGYTF

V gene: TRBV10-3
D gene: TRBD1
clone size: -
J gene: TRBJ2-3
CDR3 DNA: TGTGCCATCAGTGAGTCGACAGGGGCTTCAGATACGCAGTATTTT
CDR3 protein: CAISESTGASDTQYF

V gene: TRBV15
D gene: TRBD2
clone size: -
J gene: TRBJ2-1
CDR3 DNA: TGTGCCACCAGCAGATCGACTAGCGGGAGAAACCCCAATGAGCAGTTCTTC
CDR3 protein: CATSRSTSGRNPNEQFF

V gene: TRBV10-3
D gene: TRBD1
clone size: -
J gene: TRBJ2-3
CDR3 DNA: TGTGCCATCAGTGAAAATACAGGGGGAACAGATACGCAGTATTTT
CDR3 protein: CAISENTGGTDTQYF

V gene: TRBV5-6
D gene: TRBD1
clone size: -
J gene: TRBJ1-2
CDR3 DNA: TGTGCCAGCAGCATGACAGGGTTGGGCTACACCTTC
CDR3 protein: CASSMTGLGYTF

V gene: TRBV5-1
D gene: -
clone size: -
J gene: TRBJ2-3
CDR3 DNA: TGCGCCAGCAGCTTGGCAGGGGTCAGAGATACGCAGTATTTT
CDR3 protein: CASSLAGVRDTQYF

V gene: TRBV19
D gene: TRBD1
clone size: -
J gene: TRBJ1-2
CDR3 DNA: TGTGCCAGTAGTAACCGGGACAGGGGGTACACCTTC
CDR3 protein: CASSNRDRGYTF

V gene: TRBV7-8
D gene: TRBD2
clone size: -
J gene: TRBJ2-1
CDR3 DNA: TGTGCCAGCAGCTTAACTAGCGGGGCGGTCATTGGGGTGCAGTTCTTC
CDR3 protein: CASSLTSGAVIGVQFF

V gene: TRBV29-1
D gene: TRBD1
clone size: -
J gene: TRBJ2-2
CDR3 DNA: TGCAGCTCCGACGGCGGACAGGGCACCGGGGAGCTGTTTTTT
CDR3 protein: CSSDGGQGTGELFF

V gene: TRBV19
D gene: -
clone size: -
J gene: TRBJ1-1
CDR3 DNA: TGTGCCAGTAGTATAGTGGGCCGATACACTGAAGCTTTCTTT
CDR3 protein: CASSIVGRYTEAFF

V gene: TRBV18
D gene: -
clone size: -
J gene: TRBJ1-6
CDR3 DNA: TGTGCCAGCTCACTCTCAGGTTATAATTCACCCCTCCACTTT
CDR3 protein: CASSLSGYNSPLHF

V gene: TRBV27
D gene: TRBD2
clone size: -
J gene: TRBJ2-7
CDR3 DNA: TGTGCCAGTAGAAGACTAGCGGGCTACGAGCAGTACTTC
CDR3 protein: CASRRLAGYEQYF

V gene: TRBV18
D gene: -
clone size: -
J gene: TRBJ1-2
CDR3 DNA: TGTGCCAGCTCACCTGCTCCCGGGGAGGGCTACACCTTC
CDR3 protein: CASSPAPGEGYTF

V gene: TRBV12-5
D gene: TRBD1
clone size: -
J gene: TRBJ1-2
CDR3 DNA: TGTGCTAGTGGTTTGGGGGGGACAGGGTTTGTGGGCTACACCTTC
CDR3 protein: CASGLGGTGFVGYTF

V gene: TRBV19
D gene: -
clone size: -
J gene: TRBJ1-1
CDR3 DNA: TGTGCCAGTAGTATAAGCGGACTCGGGCACCCTGAAGCTTTCTTT
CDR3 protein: CASSISGLGHPEAFF

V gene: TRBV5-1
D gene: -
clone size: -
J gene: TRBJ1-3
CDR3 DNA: TGCGCCAGCAGCTTGGTTTCAGGAGGAAACACCATATATTTT
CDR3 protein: CASSLVSGGNTIYF

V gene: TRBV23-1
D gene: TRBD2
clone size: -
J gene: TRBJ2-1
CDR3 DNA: TGCGCCAGCAGTCAGCGGACGACTAGCGGGGTCTACAATGAGCAGTTCTTC
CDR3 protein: CASSQRTTSGVYNEQFF

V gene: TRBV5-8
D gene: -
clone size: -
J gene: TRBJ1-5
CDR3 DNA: TGTGCCAGCAGCTTTCAGACATACAATCAGCCCCAGCATTTT
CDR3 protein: CASSFQTYNQPQHF

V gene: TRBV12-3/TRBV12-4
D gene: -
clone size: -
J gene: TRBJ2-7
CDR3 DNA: TGTGCCAGCAGCCAGGTTTTTGTCGAGCAGTACTTC
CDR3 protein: CASSQVFVEQYF